This TCR beta chain was observed in a study of shared clonotypes between healthy human individuals. Study summary: Each donor had three CD4 naive, three CD4 memory, two CD8 naive and one CD8 memory plate.

This was a deep-level run. Data came from immunoSEQ multiplex PCR; TCRdb stores just in-frame clones and leaves some out. The sample includes about 2.4 million clones, roughly 93% of them seen just once. CD45RA+ naive and CD45RA-negative memory subsets were separated from CD4+ cells. V was pared by 0 bases and J by 4 bases, with 13 bases between. The CDR3 has 15 residues. Germline CDR1 LNHNV, CDR2 YYDKDF (reference sequence). This chain joins TRBV15 and TRBJ2-7; a weak D match, TRBD1 (6 bases). The specimen was naive CD4+ T cells from PBMCs. Stated subset: CD45RA+ positively selected. The receptor was derived from a man between 18 and 29 years old in good health. Some clones in this sample may be carry-over from other donors' samples. DNA for the CDR3: TGTGCCACCAGCAGAGATCTCAGGGGTGGGTACGAGCAGTACTTC. This translates into CATSRDLRGGYEQYF. The complete variable domain, with remaining parts taken from reference TRBV15 and TRBJ2-7, reads DAMVIQNPRYQVTQFGKPVTLSCSQTLNHNVMYWYQQKSSQAPKLLFHYYDKDFNNEADTPDNFQSRRPNTSFCFLDIRSPGLGDTAMYLCATSRDLRGGYEQYFGPGTRLTVT.